The 12 T cell receptor beta chains below all came from one sample that was sequenced in a study of blood T cell repertoires in COVID-19. Profiled with immunoSEQ multiplex PCR; TCRdb holds only in-frame clones, not every one. The sample carries 150,000 to 200,000 clones, around 83% recorded once. Sequencing was done on a sample of peripheral blood. These receptors were taken from a woman between 50 and 59 years old with COVID-19, enrolled during active disease.

The genes are TRBV10-3 and TRBJ2-3, with D possibly TRBD2 on 6 matching bases. V shed 4 bases and J shed 2 bases, with 16 bases lying between them. The CDR3 is 16 residues long. Germline CDR1 is ENHRY and CDR2 is SYGVKD. The CDR3 DNA reads as TGTGCCATCAGTGTAGGCCAGGGAGGACCCACAGATACGCAGTATTTT. As protein: CAISVGQGGPTDTQYF.

V is TRBV4-2 and J is TRBJ1-2; 12 bases are a match to TRBD1. V lost 2 bases, J lost 4 bases, and 5 bases stayed unmatched. Germline V gene lookup returns CDR1 LGHNA and CDR2 YNFKEQ. This CDR3 region has 16 residues. The CDR3 DNA follows: TGTGCCAGCAGCCAAATCGGGACAGGGGGCCGCTATGGCTACACCTTC. Its protein product is CASSQIGTGGRYGYTF.

The chain joins TRBV11-1 to TRBJ1-3, with D uncertain. Trimming stripped 4 bases from V and 9 bases from J, with 13 bases between. The CDR3 totals 13 residues. Germline values: CDR1 SGHAT, CDR2 FQDESV (reference sequence). CDR3 nucleotide sequence: TGTGCCAGCAGCTCCACGGGGTTCTCCACCATATATTTT. Amino acids: CASSSTGFSTIYF.

The chain employs TRBV29-1 and TRBJ1-1; D might be TRBD1 (5 bases). This CDR3 is 13 amino acids long. Deletions cut 3 bases from V and 1 base from J, with 9 bases between. Looked up from germline, CDR1 is SQVTM and CDR2 is ANQGSEA. The CDR3 sequence: CSVDRATNTEAFF. For the CDR3, the DNA is TGCAGCGTTGACAGGGCCACGAACACTGAAGCTTTCTTT.

The chain is built from TRBV28 and TRBJ1-5, with D perhaps TRBD1 (5 bases). Trimming stripped 6 bases from V and 4 bases from J, with 19 bases between. Per germline, CDR1 MDHEN and CDR2 SYDVKM. The CDR3 runs 16 residues. The CDR3 coding sequence is TGTGCCAGCAGCCCCGTAGGTGGGGGGACTAATCAGCCCCAGCATTTT. Protein sequence: CASSPVGGGTNQPQHF.

CDR3 sequence (DNA): TGTGCCAGCAGTAGCAGACAGGCAAACTATGGCTACACCTTC. Translation gives CASSSRQANYGYTF. The chain employs TRBV6-6 and TRBJ1-2, with D possibly matching TRBD1 (6 bases). The CDR3 contains 14 residues. The germline CDR1 and CDR2 sequences are MNHNY and SVGAGI (reference sequence). The V and J ends lost 5 bases and 2 bases respectively, with 12 bases between them.

This clone was detected only a few times. The V call is TRBV7-9, the J call TRBJ1-5; D gene uncertain. Germline assignment: CDR1 SEHNR and CDR2 FQNEAQ (reference sequence). This CDR3 has 14 amino acids. The V end lost 5 bases, the J end lost 7 bases, and 15 bases lay between the germline ends. The CDR3 coding sequence is TGTGCCAGCAGCCGCGGGGAACGAGGACAGCCCCAGCATTTT. Its translation is CASSRGERGQPQHF. Combining the CDR3 with reference TRBV7-9 and TRBJ1-5 gives the whole variable domain DTGVSQNPRHKITKRGQNVTFRCDPISEHNRLYWYRQTLGQGPEFLTYFQNEAQLEKSRLLSDRFSAERPKGSFSTLEIQRTEQGDSAMYLCASSRGERGQPQHFGDGTRLSIL.

The chain is built from TRBV11-2 and TRBJ2-2; D is unclear. V was clipped by 5 bases and J by 0 bases, with 16 bases between them. Germline-derived CDR1 and CDR2 are SGHAT and FQNNGV. There are 17 residues in the CDR3. The CDR3 sequence: CASSPQRILTNTGELFF. The CDR3 DNA follows: TGTGCCAGCAGCCCCCAACGCATACTCACGAACACCGGGGAGCTGTTTTTT.

This clone was seen only a few times. The chain links TRBV6-6 to TRBJ1-2; TRBD1 aligns across 7 bases. The CDR3 has 14 amino acids. V lost 5 bases and J lost 4; bases outside the gene matches: 7. CDR1 is MNHNY, CDR2 SVGAGI, per germline (reference sequence). The DNA for the CDR3 is TGTGCCAGCAGTGACCCGGGACAGATCTATGGCTACACCTTC. It codes for CASSDPGQIYGYTF.

This clone was counted a few times. The V call is TRBV11-3, the J call TRBJ1-6; weak D call: TRBD1 (6 bases). The CDR3 has 14 residues. Germline V gives CDR1 SGHNT, CDR2 YENEEA. Trimming pared 4 bases from V and 8 bases from J, leaving 12 bases between. The CDR3 region is CASSYRVTDSPLHF. DNA for the CDR3: TGTGCCAGCAGCTACAGGGTCACAGATTCACCCCTCCACTTT.

The gene calls are TRBV28 and TRBJ1-2; 7 positions agree with TRBD1. The V and J ends lost 4 bases and 2 bases, in that order; junction bases with no gene match: 7. The CDR3 is made up of 15 amino acids. Germline lookup yields CDR1 MDHEN and CDR2 SYDVKM. CDR3 nucleotide sequence: TGTGCCAGCAGTTCCCCAGGGGGAACCAACTATGGCTACACCTTC. Its protein is CASSSPGGTNYGYTF.

The chain links TRBV6-1 to TRBJ2-7, with a possible D match to TRBD2 (5 bases). The CDR3 consists of 14 residues. The germline V gene has CDR1 MNHNS and CDR2 SASEGT. V lost 6 bases and J 2 bases, leaving 14 bases between the germline ends. CDR3 nucleotides: TGTGCCAGCAGCTTATCTCACGGGACCTACGAGCAGTACTTC. Encoded protein: CASSLSHGTYEQYF.